This T cell receptor (beta chain) comes out of a study of T-cell memory formation after mild COVID-19. TCRdb ran MiXCR on the 5' RACE reads and lists one entry per CDR3 protein. The table has about 250,000 distinct CDR3 sequences, approximately 15% seen once. CDR3 size: 16 residues. Per germline, CDR1 SGDLS and CDR2 YYNGEE. Trimming cost V 4 bases and J 2 bases; bases outside gene matches: 12. Points from the study as a whole: Confirmation of SARS-CoV-2 specificity was lacking for second-wave clones peaking day 37. Clones contracting day 15 to 85 were balanced CD4/CD8; later expanders leaned CD4+.

Worth noting for this clonotype: Antigen specificity is unknown.

Sequencing was carried out using PBMCs or a T cell subset sorted from them (not recorded which). The clonotype was recovered from an adult woman who had mild COVID-19 (a few samples of this study predate the infection). Cell type and time point are not known. V gene TRBV9 combines with J gene TRBJ2-7; TRBD2 matches at 7 bases. The CDR3 DNA reads as TGTGCCAGCAGCCCCCGTAGACCGGGAGGAACCTACGAGCAGTACTTC. This translates into CASSPRRPGGTYEQYF.